A selection of T cell receptor beta chains follows, all from one sample in a study of beta chain features in type 1 diabetes. Sequencing used immunoSEQ multiplex PCR; TCRdb keeps in-frame clones, though not all of them. The data contain some 500,000 clones, about an eighth of them singletons. Input material: naive CD4+ T cells from blood. All receptors derive from a woman under 30 in good health. Both conserved end residues are part of each CDR3. Fields, in order: V gene, D gene, clone size, J gene, CDR3 DNA, CDR3 protein. A D gene is named only where the DNA matches it firmly. Rows may omit the clone size; those that give it use once, few, many or a size class.

V: TRBV5-1; D: -; size: -; J: TRBJ2-1; DNA: TGCGCCAGCAGCTCCACGCGTGTAAACAATGAGCAGTTCTTC; CDR3: CASSSTRVNNEQFF
V: TRBV14; D: TRBD1; size: -; J: TRBJ1-1; DNA: TGTGCCAGCAGCCAGATCGACAGGGTGGGTACTGAAGCTTTCTTT; CDR3: CASSQIDRVGTEAFF
V: TRBV2; D: -; size: -; J: TRBJ1-2; DNA: TGTGCCAGCAGTGAACCGGGAAACTATGGCTACACCTTC; CDR3: CASSEPGNYGYTF
V: TRBV11-2; D: -; size: -; J: TRBJ2-1; DNA: TGTGCCAGCAGCCCAGGGGTAGCGAACTACAATGAGCAGTTCTTC; CDR3: CASSPGVANYNEQFF
V: TRBV30; D: -; size: few; J: TRBJ1-1; DNA: TGTGCCTCCAGCACATCCTCGGCAACGGAAGCTTTCTTT; CDR3: CASSTSSATEAFF
V: TRBV6-5; D: -; size: few; J: TRBJ2-5; DNA: TGTGCCAGCAGTTACCCCGGGACGGGGGAAGAGACCCAGTACTTC; CDR3: CASSYPGTGEETQYF
V: TRBV5-1; D: -; size: few; J: TRBJ2-4; DNA: TGCGCCAGCAGCTTCCTACCCGGGCGTCAGGACATTCAGTACTTC; CDR3: CASSFLPGRQDIQYF
V: TRBV7-2; D: -; size: -; J: TRBJ1-1; DNA: TGTGCCAGCAGCTTACTCAGGGAGGAAGAAGCTTTCTTT; CDR3: CASSLLREEEAFF
V: TRBV28; D: TRBD1; size: few; J: TRBJ1-4; DNA: TGTGCCAGCAGCGCGGACAGGCCGACTAATGAAAAACTGTTTTTT; CDR3: CASSADRPTNEKLFF
V: TRBV9; D: -; size: -; J: TRBJ1-2; DNA: TGTGCCAGCAGCCTAGACTGGGGGCCCAACTATGGCTACACCTTC; CDR3: CASSLDWGPNYGYTF
V: TRBV7-9; D: TRBD1; size: few; J: TRBJ2-3; DNA: TGTGCCAGCAGCTGGGAGACAGGGGGGCAGTATTTT; CDR3: CASSWETGGQYF
V: TRBV28; D: -; size: -; J: TRBJ1-3; DNA: TGTGCCAGCAGTTTGGTTGGAAACACCATATATTTT; CDR3: CASSLVGNTIYF
V: TRBV7-2; D: -; size: few; J: TRBJ2-5; DNA: TGTGCCAGCAGCCAAACAGGTTCTCAGGCGACCCAGTACTTC; CDR3: CASSQTGSQATQYF
V: TRBV14; D: -; size: -; J: TRBJ2-2; DNA: TGTGCCAGCAGCCAAGAAGTAGCGCTCCGAAGCACCGGGGAGCTGTTTTTT; CDR3: CASSQEVALRSTGELFF
V: TRBV7-9; D: -; size: few; J: TRBJ2-1; DNA: TGTGCCAGCAGCGGATATAATGAGCAGTTCTTC; CDR3: CASSGYNEQFF
V: TRBV29-1; D: TRBD2; size: few; J: TRBJ2-1; DNA: TGCAGCGTTGGCCCAGCGGGAGCCTACAATGAGCAGTTCTTC; CDR3: CSVGPAGAYNEQFF
V: TRBV11-2; D: TRBD1; size: -; J: TRBJ2-3; DNA: TGTGCCAGCACCCGGACAGGGGGCACAGATACGCAGTATTTT; CDR3: CASTRTGGTDTQYF
V: TRBV5-1; D: TRBD2; size: -; J: TRBJ2-7; DNA: TGCGCCAGCAGCTTGGGACAGCGGGACCACGAGCAGTACTTC; CDR3: CASSLGQRDHEQYF
V: TRBV5-1; D: TRBD1; size: -; J: TRBJ1-1; DNA: TGCGCCAGCAGCTCTACGCCACAGGGGGTGAACACTGAAGCTTTCTTT; CDR3: CASSSTPQGVNTEAFF
V: TRBV14; D: -; size: -; J: TRBJ1-2; DNA: TGTGCCAGCAGCCCCCGGCCTGGATATGGCTACACCTTC; CDR3: CASSPRPGYGYTF
V: TRBV2; D: -; size: few; J: TRBJ2-1; DNA: TGTGCCAGCAGTAACAATGAGCAGTTCTTC; CDR3: CASSNNEQFF
V: TRBV5-1; D: TRBD2; size: -; J: TRBJ2-3; DNA: TGCGCCAGCAGCTTAATGACTAGCGGGGTTGTGGATACGCAGTATTTT; CDR3: CASSLMTSGVVDTQYF
V: TRBV19; D: TRBD2; size: few; J: TRBJ2-3; DNA: TGTGCCAGTAGAGGAGCGGGGGCTAGCACAGATACGCAGTATTTT; CDR3: CASRGAGASTDTQYF
V: TRBV11-1; D: -; size: -; J: TRBJ1-6; DNA: -; CDR3: CASSSTLGVSPLHF
V: TRBV7-9; D: -; size: few; J: TRBJ1-5; DNA: TGTGCCAGCGGACATAGCAATCAGCCCCAGCATTTT; CDR3: CASGHSNQPQHF
V: TRBV29-1; D: -; size: few; J: TRBJ1-1; DNA: TGCAGCGCCGACGGGGGGCAGGGTGAAGCTTTCTTT; CDR3: CSADGGQGEAFF
V: TRBV27; D: TRBD2; size: -; J: TRBJ2-7; DNA: TGTGCCAGCAGTTCTAGCGGGCCCGACCTAGGGTACGAGCAGTACTTC; CDR3: CASSSSGPDLGYEQYF
V: TRBV16; D: -; size: -; J: TRBJ2-7; DNA: TGTGCCAGCAGCCAATCGCAGGGAGCCTACGAGCAGTACTTC; CDR3: CASSQSQGAYEQYF
V: TRBV5-6; D: -; size: -; J: TRBJ2-3; DNA: TGTGCCAGCAGCCCACTTGGAGGGGTACGAACAGATACGCAGTATTTT; CDR3: CASSPLGGVRTDTQYF
V: TRBV29-1; D: TRBD1; size: few; J: TRBJ2-1; DNA: TGCAGCGTTGTCTGGACAGGGCAGTTTAAGGGCTCCTACAATGAGCAGTTCTTC; CDR3: CSVVWTGQFKGSYNEQFF
V: TRBV18; D: -; size: -; J: TRBJ2-5; DNA: TGTGCCAGCTCACCACCCTGGGGGCCAGAGACCCAGTACTTC; CDR3: CASSPPWGPETQYF
V: TRBV9; D: -; size: few; J: TRBJ2-3; DNA: TGTGCCAGCAGCGTAGGCCTGGTTAGCACAGATACGCAGTATTTT; CDR3: CASSVGLVSTDTQYF
V: TRBV20-1; D: -; size: -; J: TRBJ1-1; DNA: TGCAGTGCTAGTGGGGGGGCTGAAGCTTTCTTT; CDR3: CSASGGAEAFF
V: TRBV29-1; D: TRBD2; size: many; J: TRBJ2-3; DNA: TGCAGCGGCCGCTGGGCGGGGGGGCCAGATACGCAGTATTTT; CDR3: CSGRWAGGPDTQYF
V: TRBV30; D: -; size: few; J: TRBJ2-1; DNA: TGTGCCTGGAGTCCCTTACTCGTCAATGAGCAGTTCTTC; CDR3: CAWSPLLVNEQFF